One sample yielded the 30 T cell receptor beta chains listed below, sequenced in a study of blood T cell repertoires in COVID-19. Sequenced by immunoSEQ multiplex PCR; TCRdb stores in-frame clones only, minus some. The sample holds about 54,000 clones, 75% to 95% seen once. Material for sequencing was peripheral blood. The receptors stem from a woman between 40 and 50 years old with active COVID-19.

The chain carries TRBV5-1 and TRBJ2-7, with 7 bases that match TRBD2. The CDR3 consists of 15 residues. Germline loops: CDR1 SGHRS, CDR2 YFSETQ. V shed 4 bases, J shed 0 bases, and the junction held 7 bases outside the gene matches. The CDR3 region has the DNA TGCGCCAGCAGCCTGAGCGGGGTCCGCTCCTACGAGCAGTACTTC. This sequence encodes CASSLSGVRSYEQYF.

The rearrangement links TRBV19 to TRBJ2-3; D unclear. V was trimmed by 4 bases and J by 0 bases, leaving 8 bases between them. The CDR3 runs to 14 residues. In germline, CDR1 is LNHDA, CDR2 SQIVND (reference sequence). The chain's CDR3 is CASSNLTSTDTQYF. The CDR3 DNA sequence: TGTGCCAGTAGTAACCTAACTAGCACAGATACGCAGTATTTT.

The sample holds a few counts of this clone. The chain joins TRBV5-1 to TRBJ1-2; TRBD1 agrees at 9 bases. Per germline, CDR1 SGHRS and CDR2 YFSETQ. The junction had 7 bases not matched to a gene; V was cut back by 0 bases and J by 7 bases. CDR3 size: 15 residues. This chain's CDR3 is CASSLAVGQGSGYTF. The CDR3 DNA reads TGCGCCAGCAGCTTGGCCGTTGGACAGGGGTCTGGCTACACCTTC. The full variable domain, with the rest looked up from reference TRBV5-1 and TRBJ1-2, is KAGVTQTPRYLIKTRGQQVTLSCSPISGHRSVSWYQQTPGQGLQFLFEYFSETQRNKGNFPGRFSGRQFSNSRSEMNVSTLELGDSALYLCASSLAVGQGSGYTFGSGTRLTVV.

The chain carries TRBV6-1 and TRBJ2-2; D unclear. Germline CDR1 is MNHNS and CDR2 is SASEGT. CDR3 length: 13 amino acids. Trimming took off 2 bases at V and 3 bases at J, with 4 bases between the two ends. CDR3: CASSEYDTGELFF. The CDR3 bases are TGTGCCAGCAGTGAATATGACACCGGGGAGCTGTTTTTT.

The chain is built from TRBV11-2 and TRBJ2-5; 11 nucleotides align to TRBD2. The V gene's germline CDR1 is SGHAT and CDR2 FQNNGV. Trimming cost V 0 bases and J 4 bases; bases outside gene matches: 10. The CDR3 is 18 residues long. CDR3 nucleotide sequence: TGTGCCAGCAGCTTAGATCAGATTAGCGGGGGGGCTTCAGAGACCCAGTACTTC. It is translated as CASSLDQISGGASETQYF.

The chain combines TRBV3-1 (or the pseudogene TRBV3-2) with TRBJ2-2; the D is unclear. Germline CDR1 reads LGHDT; CDR2 reads YNNKEL (reference sequence). The germline V and J ends were trimmed by 1 base and 7 bases, with 10 bases remaining between them. There are 14 residues in the CDR3. CDR3 sequence reads: CASSQVRSVGELFF. The CDR3, as DNA: TGTGCCAGCAGCCAAGTTCGGTCCGTCGGGGAGCTGTTTTTT.

The rearrangement uses TRBV6-5 and TRBJ1-2, with TRBD1 matching 9 bases. After removal of 3 bases from V and 5 bases from J, the junction contained 10 bases not matched to a gene. The CDR3 sequence is 16 residues long. The germline CDR1 and CDR2 sequences are MNHEY and SVGAGI. CDR3: CASSYNRGLGTYGYTF. The CDR3 coding sequence is TGTGCCAGCAGTTATAACAGGGGGCTCGGGACTTATGGCTACACCTTC.

The V and J genes are TRBV5-6 and TRBJ2-7; 9 bases are a match to TRBD1. With V trimmed by 3 bases and J by 3 bases, 4 bases remained unmatched. CDR1 SGHDT and CDR2 YYEEEE come from the germline V gene. CDR3 size: 14 residues. This chain's CDR3 is CASSWTGVGYEQYF. The CDR3 DNA reads TGTGCCAGCAGCTGGACAGGGGTCGGCTACGAGCAGTACTTC.

The table lists this clone with a few counts. V is TRBV19 and J is TRBJ1-2; 7 positions agree with TRBD1. This CDR3 spans 11 amino acids. Germline values: CDR1 LNHDA, CDR2 SQIVND (reference sequence). Unmatched junction bases numbered 3, after V lost 6 bases and J lost 8 bases. CDR3 nucleotide sequence: TGTGCCAGTAGCAGACAGGGAGGCTACACCTTC. It codes for CASSRQGGYTF.

This CDR3 is CASSTVASGGAYEQYF. CDR3 DNA: TGTGCCAGCAGCACAGTAGCTAGCGGGGGGGCCTACGAGCAGTACTTC. The genes are TRBV7-2 and TRBJ2-7, with 12 bases that match TRBD2. The J segment lost 2 bases and the V segment lost 5 bases, leaving 7 bases of the junction unmatched. This CDR3 region has 16 residues. The germline gives CDR1 SGHTA, CDR2 FQGNSA.

The chain joins TRBV6-5 to TRBJ2-3, with 8 nucleotides matching TRBD1. This CDR3 is built from 13 residues. CDR1 is MNHEY, CDR2 SVGAGI, per germline. The V gene end was trimmed by 5 bases and the J gene end by 5 bases; junction bases not matched to a gene: 3. The CDR3 coding sequence is TGTGCCAGCAGTCGAGACAGGGGAGATACGCAGTATTTT. Translated: CASSRDRGDTQYF.

The chain joins TRBV12-3 or TRBV12-4 to TRBJ1-4; D is unclear. This CDR3 is built from 13 residues. Trimming removed 6 bases at V and 8 bases at J, with 13 bases between. The CDR3 region has the DNA TGTGCCAGCAGGTTCCGGGGTGGCGAAAAACTGTTTTTT. It encodes CASRFRGGEKLFF.

This chain joins TRBV7-3 and TRBJ1-3; 7 bases line up with TRBD1. The CDR3 is 15 amino acids. Per germline, CDR1 SGHTA and CDR2 FQGTGA. V dropped 7 bases and J dropped 2; count of bases not matched to a gene: 8. The CDR3: CASKATGKTGNTIYF. The CDR3 coding sequence is TGTGCCAGCAAGGCGACAGGGAAAACTGGAAACACCATATATTTT.

The chain employs TRBV7-3 and TRBJ1-1, with 8 bases identical to TRBD1. The germline CDR1 and CDR2 sequences are SGHTA and FQGTGA. The CDR3 consists of 14 residues. V lost 5 bases, J lost 4 bases, and 6 bases stayed unmatched. CDR3 sequence reads: CASSPTGGGTEAFF. The CDR3 DNA sequence: TGTGCCAGCAGCCCAACAGGGGGAGGCACTGAAGCTTTCTTT.

This chain joins TRBV24-1 and TRBJ2-1; 14 bases align to TRBD2. Trimming cost V 6 bases and J 8 bases; bases outside gene matches: 5. This CDR3 is 15 amino acids long. CDR1 KGHDR and CDR2 SFDVKD come from the germline V gene. CDR3 DNA sequence: TGTGCCACCAGTCCCAGACTAGCGGGGGGGCATGAGCAGTTCTTC. Translation: CATSPRLAGGHEQFF.

The chain is built from TRBV5-1 and TRBJ1-6; 11 positions agree with TRBD1. J lost 5 bases, V lost 2 bases, and 9 bases had no gene match. The CDR3 spans 18 residues. Germline CDR1 and CDR2: SGHRS and YFSETQ. In nucleotides, the CDR3 is TGCGCCAGCAGCTTACGAGGACAGGGGGCGCAGAATAATTCACCCCTCCACTTT. Its translation: CASSLRGQGAQNNSPLHF.

The CDR3 region is CASSYRAKGRGYTF. DNA of the CDR3: TGTGCCAGCAGTTACAGGGCCAAAGGGAGAGGCTACACCTTC. The chain uses TRBV6-2 or TRBV6-3 and TRBJ1-2; D unresolved. The V gene's germline CDR1 is MNHEY and CDR2 SVGEGT. The CDR3 is 14 amino acids. V was clipped by 2 bases and J by 8 bases, with 15 bases between them.

V is TRBV7-9 and J is TRBJ2-2; 9 bases are a match to TRBD1. With V trimmed by 8 bases and J by 0 bases, 10 bases remained unmatched. Germline V lookup: CDR1 SEHNR, CDR2 FQNEAQ (reference sequence). This CDR3 is 17 amino acids long. The CDR3 DNA is TGTGCCAGCGAGACAGGGGGGGAGCATACGAACACCGGGGAGCTGTTTTTT. Amino acid sequence: CASETGGEHTNTGELFF.

The chain recombines TRBV5-6 with TRBJ1-2; D might be TRBD1 (6 bases). The CDR3 is 15 residues long. Trimming cost V 3 bases and J 2 bases, with 14 bases left between them. Germline V gives CDR1 SGHDT, CDR2 YYEEEE. CDR3 amino acids: CASSSSGEPNYGYTF. In DNA form, the CDR3 reads TGTGCCAGCAGCTCCTCAGGGGAACCCAACTATGGCTACACCTTC.

The rearrangement joins TRBV6-5 to TRBJ2-7, with D perhaps matching TRBD2 (6 bases). V dropped 7 bases and J dropped 2 bases, with 18 bases sitting between them. The germline gives CDR1 MNHEY, CDR2 SVGAGI. The CDR3 contains 15 residues. The CDR3 DNA is TGTGCCAGCAACTCTTTAGGAGGGGCCACCTACGAGCAGTACTTC. Translating it yields CASNSLGGATYEQYF.

The CDR3 DNA reads as TGTGCCAGCAGCTTTGACTCCCTGAACACTGAAGCTTTCTTT. Translation: CASSFDSLNTEAFF. V gene TRBV11-3 combines with J gene TRBJ1-1; D remains unclear. The CDR3 is 14 amino acids. CDR1 is SGHNT and CDR2 is YENEEA in the germline V gene. The V end was cut by 3 bases, the J end by 0 bases, with 8 bases between.

The rearrangement joins TRBV11-2 to TRBJ2-7; weak D call: TRBD1 (5 bases). The V gene lost 4 bases and the J gene lost 0 bases, with 13 bases spanning the gap. CDR3 length: 15 amino acids. In germline, CDR1 is SGHAT, CDR2 FQNNGV. The CDR3 spells CASSSHRTSSYEQYF. The CDR3 DNA sequence: TGTGCCAGCAGCTCACACCGGACATCCTCCTACGAGCAGTACTTC.

This clone was seen a single time. The chain couples TRBV6-5 to TRBJ2-3; no clear D. This CDR3 is 14 amino acids long. V shed 7 bases and J shed 0 bases, with 11 bases lying between them. Per the germline V gene, CDR1 is MNHEY and CDR2 is SVGAGI. As DNA, the CDR3 is TGTGCCAGCAACCCGGTGTCTAGCACAGATACGCAGTATTTT. It is translated as CASNPVSSTDTQYF.

V and J are TRBV5-5 and TRBJ1-1, with 8 bases identical to TRBD1. The CDR3 covers 13 residues. Germline assignment: CDR1 SGHKS and CDR2 YYEKEE (reference sequence). After removal of 0 bases from V and 11 bases from J, the junction contained 6 bases not matched to a gene. The CDR3 sequence is CASSLAQGAGAFF. CDR3 nucleotide sequence: TGTGCCAGCAGCTTGGCTCAGGGGGCCGGGGCTTTCTTT. The full variable domain, in which reference TRBV5-5 and TRBJ1-1 provide the parts outside the CDR3, is DAGVTQSPTHLIKTRGQQVTLRCSPISGHKSVSWYQQVLGQGPQFIFQYYEKEERGRGNFPDRFSARQFPNYSSELNVNALLLGDSALYLCASSLAQGAGAFFGQGTRLTVV.

The chain employs TRBV6-5 and TRBJ1-6; D gene ambiguous. CDR1 and CDR2 from the germline V gene are MNHEY and SVGAGI. Deletions cut 2 bases from V and 9 bases from J, with 5 bases between. The CDR3 consists of 12 residues. The CDR3 DNA reads TGTGCCAGCAGTTACCGCGGTTCACCCCTCCACTTT. Translating gives CASSYRGSPLHF.

The chain couples TRBV9 to TRBJ2-6; 9 nucleotides agree with TRBD2. Germline-derived CDR1 and CDR2 are SGDLS and YYNGEE. The CDR3 consists of 17 residues. With V trimmed by 6 bases and J by 0 bases, 7 bases remained unmatched. CDR3 residues: CASTRASGDSGANVLTF. In nucleotides, the CDR3 is TGTGCCAGCACCCGGGCTAGCGGGGACTCTGGGGCCAACGTCCTGACTTTC.

The gene calls are TRBV20-1 and TRBJ2-2; 12 bases agree with TRBD1. The CDR3 is made up of 17 amino acids. Germline V gene data show CDR1 as DFQATT and CDR2 as SNEGSKA (reference sequence). The ends lost 3 bases at V and 4 bases at J; junction bases unmatched: 9. As DNA, the CDR3 is TGCAGTGCTAGTTGGGACAGGGGGCTACAAGGCACCGGGGAGCTGTTTTTT. Protein product: CSASWDRGLQGTGELFF.

The chain has TRBV5-1 and TRBJ1-2, with 9 bases lining up with TRBD1. The CDR3 covers 15 residues. V gave up 3 bases and J gave up 4 bases; unmatched junction bases: 7. Germline CDR1 SGHRS, CDR2 YFSETQ. CDR3 loop: CASSSGTGNVYGYTF. The CDR3 DNA reads as TGCGCCAGCAGCTCAGGGACAGGGAATGTCTATGGCTACACCTTC.

The rearrangement uses TRBV5-6 and TRBJ1-1, with D tentatively TRBD1 (6 bases). V was pared by 4 bases and J by 7 bases, with 14 bases between. The germline CDR1 and CDR2 sequences are SGHDT and YYEEEE. This CDR3 contains 13 residues. CDR3 loop: CASSKQGFLEAFF. The CDR3 nucleotides read TGTGCCAGCAGCAAACAGGGTTTCCTTGAAGCTTTCTTT.

This clone was detected once. V usage is TRBV7-8 and J usage is TRBJ2-3; TRBD2 aligns across 9 bases. This CDR3 has 16 amino acids. CDR1 and CDR2 (germline): SGHVS, FQNEAQ. The V gene end was trimmed by 3 bases and the J gene end by 3 bases; junction bases not matched to a gene: 7. CDR3 sequence: CASSLRRGGVTDTQYF. CDR3 nucleotide sequence: TGTGCCAGCAGCTTGAGGCGGGGGGGCGTTACAGATACGCAGTATTTT.